This T cell receptor (beta chain) was found in a study of OX40 agonist ivuxolimab in advanced cancers. Study-wide background: Ivuxolimab, an antibody acting as an agonist of OX40 (CD134), was used to treat patients. Overall study results and limits: Among the lowest peripheral clonal expansion occurred in 0.1-3.0 mg/kg partial responders.

The CDR3 covers 17 residues. In germline, CDR1 is LGHNA, CDR2 YSLEER. V was shortened by 4 bases and J by 3 bases, with 20 bases between the two germline ends. A word on this clone: The antigen is undetermined.

Sequencing used immunoSEQ multiplex PCR; TCRdb keeps in-frame clones, though not all of them. The sample holds approximately 70,000 clones, about 82% seen once. The chain carries TRBV4-3 and TRBJ2-3; D tentatively fits TRBD1 or TRBD2 (7 bases each). The receptor comes from an adult with an advanced solid tumor such as melanoma, head and neck, liver or kidney cancer. Sequences were derived from CD4+ or CD8+ T cells sorted from blood, sampled in a trial of the OX40 agonist ivuxolimab. The DNA for the CDR3 is TGCGCCAGCAGCCGAATCGGGAGGAACAGGGGAACAGATACGCAGTATTTT. This codes for CASSRIGRNRGTDTQYF.